Given below is one TCR beta chain in context. Its antigen is undetermined. The record originates from a study of T cell responses to AZD1222 COVID-19 vaccine. Study-wide results and limits: Most donors were white British and more were female, and clonal diversity was possibly underestimated.

The method was immunoSEQ multiplex PCR; TCRdb's version includes in-frame clones alone and lacks a portion of them. The sample holds approximately 100,000 clones, about 90% seen once. This TCR derives from an adult in good health. Specimen: peripheral blood, collected on day 0 of AZD1222 vaccination.

CDR3 nucleotide sequence: TGCGCCAGCAGCTTGACGGCGGGCCTATACACTGAAGCTTTCTTT. This translates into CASSLTAGLYTEAFF. V usage is TRBV5-1 and J usage is TRBJ1-1; the D is unclear. This CDR3 spans 15 amino acids. The germline V gene encodes CDR1 SGHRS and CDR2 YFSETQ. The ends were cut back, 1 base at V and 3 bases at J, with 13 bases in the middle.